The 26 T cell receptor beta chains below all came from one sample that was sequenced in a study of blood T cell repertoires in COVID-19. Here immunoSEQ multiplex PCR was the method, and the copy in TCRdb shows in-frame clones only, minus some. Among roughly 280,000 clones listed, more than 80% were seen once. The sample comprised PBMCs or T cells enriched from blood (not recorded which). The receptors originated from a young woman with acute COVID-19.

This clone was found once. CDR3 sequence (DNA): TGTGCCAGCAGCTTAGGGGCTACCACAGATACGCAGTATTTT. Encoded protein: CASSLGATTDTQYF. The chain couples TRBV7-8 to TRBJ2-3, with D unresolved. The V gene's germline CDR1 is SGHVS and CDR2 FQNEAQ. There are 14 residues in the CDR3. V was cut by 1 base and J by 2 bases, with 7 bases left in between. Full variable domain (rest looked up from reference TRBV7-8 and TRBJ2-3): GAGVSQSPRYKVAKRGQDVALRCDPISGHVSLFWYQQALGQGPEFLTYFQNEAQLDKSGLPSDRFFAERPEGSVSTLKIQRTQQEDSAVYLCASSLGATTDTQYFGPGTRLTVL.

The chain is built from TRBV19 and TRBJ2-1; 12 bases fit TRBD2. The CDR3 totals 17 residues. V shed 5 bases, J shed 6 bases, and the junction held 11 bases outside the gene matches. From germline, CDR1 is LNHDA and CDR2 SQIVND (reference sequence). The DNA for the CDR3 is TGTGCCAGTAGTCCTCCCGGGACTAGCGGGCGGGGCAATGAGCAGTTCTTC. Translated, it gives CASSPPGTSGRGNEQFF.

As for this clone: This specimen includes other DNA sequences encoding the same CDR3. The chain uses TRBV5-1 and TRBJ2-3; D remains unclear. With 0 bases removed from V and 2 bases from J, the gap between germline ends came to 4 bases. Germline values: CDR1 SGHRS, CDR2 YFSETQ. CDR3 length equals 13 residues. The chain's CDR3 is CASSLAVTDTQYF. The CDR3 nucleotides read TGCGCCAGCAGCTTGGCGGTCACAGATACGCAGTATTTT.

This clone was detected a few times. The chain carries TRBV7-9 and TRBJ2-7, with 13 nucleotides matching TRBD2. Germline V CDR1 and CDR2: SEHNR, FQNEAQ (reference sequence). CDR3 length: 15 amino acids. Germline trimming cut 4 bases from V and 6 bases from J; bases unmatched to any gene: 6. CDR3 sequence (DNA): TGTGCCAGCAGCTACCGACTAGCGGGAGGAAGCGAGCAGTACTTC. Translated, it gives CASSYRLAGGSEQYF.

The gene calls are TRBV7-9 and TRBJ2-7; the D is unclear. Germline CDR1 and CDR2: SEHNR and FQNEAQ (reference sequence). Trimming took off 1 base at V and 3 bases at J, with 13 bases between the two ends. The CDR3 extends over 15 amino acids. CDR3 sequence reads: CASSLGSGSYYEQYF. DNA for the CDR3: TGTGCCAGCAGCTTAGGTTCAGGAAGCTACTACGAGCAGTACTTC.

This clone was found once. The chain links TRBV30 to TRBJ1-6; D not certain. CDR1 and CDR2 from the germline V gene are GTSNPN and SVGIG (reference sequence). V was shortened by 1 base and J by 0 bases, with 7 bases between the two germline ends. The CDR3 is 15 amino acids. The CDR3 is CAWSGVSSYNSPLHF. In DNA form, the CDR3 reads TGTGCCTGGAGTGGCGTTAGCTCCTATAATTCACCCCTCCACTTT. Combining the CDR3 with reference TRBV30 and TRBJ1-6 gives the whole variable domain SQTIHQWPATLVQPVGSPLSLECTVEGTSNPNLYWYRQAAGRGLQLLFYSVGIGQISSEVPQNLSASRPQDRQFILSSKKLLLSDSGFYLCAWSGVSSYNSPLHFGNGTRLTVT.

This clone is a singleton in its sample. This chain uses TRBV9 with TRBJ2-7; 8 bases are a match to TRBD2. CDR1 and CDR2 (germline): SGDLS, YYNGEE. Unmatched junction bases numbered 13, after V lost 4 bases and J lost 4 bases. This CDR3 comprises 16 residues. The CDR3 DNA reads as TGTGCCAGCAGCCCCCAAGGCCAGGGACTAGTTTACGAGCAGTACTTC. Its protein is CASSPQGQGLVYEQYF.

This sequence joins TRBV6-5 and TRBJ2-1, with 16 bases fitting TRBD2. This CDR3 region has 14 residues. CDR1 and CDR2 (germline): MNHEY, SVGAGI. J gave up 10 bases and V 8 bases, and 5 bases lay outside the gene matches. The CDR3 spells CASQPGLAGGEQFF. CDR3 in DNA: TGTGCCAGCCAACCGGGACTAGCGGGGGGGGAGCAGTTCTTC.

The V and J genes are TRBV15 and TRBJ2-7; D is unresolved. CDR1 LNHNV and CDR2 YYDKDF come from the germline V gene (reference sequence). The CDR3 totals 12 residues. The V end lost 0 bases, the J end lost 5 bases, and 5 bases lay between the germline ends. CDR3 DNA sequence: TGTGCCACCAGCAGAGATCTAAACGAGCAGTACTTC. Its protein is CATSRDLNEQYF. Using reference TRBV15 and TRBJ2-7 for the parts outside the CDR3, the full variable domain is DAMVIQNPRYQVTQFGKPVTLSCSQTLNHNVMYWYQQKSSQAPKLLFHYYDKDFNNEADTPDNFQSRRPNTSFCFLDIRSPGLGDTAMYLCATSRDLNEQYFGPGTRLTVT.

This clone was picked up one time. This sequence joins TRBV24-1 and TRBJ2-7, with TRBD1 as a possible D gene (6 bases). V was pared by 4 bases and J by 6 bases, with 18 bases between. This CDR3 comprises 15 residues. The V gene's germline CDR1 is KGHDR and CDR2 SFDVKD. The CDR3: CATSDPSDSDGEQYF. The CDR3, as DNA: TGTGCCACCAGTGACCCGTCGGACAGTGACGGCGAGCAGTACTTC.

In its sample, this clone was seen many times. This rearrangement joins TRBV7-6 to TRBJ2-3; 7 positions match TRBD2. With 2 bases clipped from V and 1 base from J, the junction kept 0 bases outside the gene matches. Germline-derived CDR1 and CDR2 are SGHVS and FNYEAQ. This CDR3 contains 14 residues. CDR3 in DNA: TGTGCCAGCAGCTTACTAGCGGGCACAGATACGCAGTATTTT. Protein product: CASSLLAGTDTQYF.

This clone was observed once. The J gene is TRBJ2-2, the V gene TRBV2; TRBD1 matches at 9 bases. Losses at the gene ends were 7 bases for V and 4 bases for J; bases not matched to a gene: 10. Germline CDR1 is SNHLY and CDR2 is FYNNEI. The CDR3 spans 16 residues. The CDR3 region has the DNA TGTGCCAGCATTTTACAGGGGGCAGTGGGCACCGGGGAGCTGTTTTTT. It encodes CASILQGAVGTGELFF.

The chain recombines TRBV3-1 (or the pseudogene TRBV3-2) with TRBJ2-3; 14 bases line up with TRBD2. The germline CDR1 and CDR2 sequences are LGHDT and YNNKEL (reference sequence). V lost 0 bases and J lost 3; bases outside the gene matches: 11. The CDR3 is 20 amino acids. CDR3 residues: CASSQEPGLAGVGYTDTQYF. CDR3 bases: TGTGCCAGCAGCCAAGAACCGGGACTAGCGGGAGTTGGCTATACAGATACGCAGTATTTT.

The chain employs TRBV2 and TRBJ1-6; the match to TRBD1 covers 7 bases. This CDR3 spans 14 amino acids. The germline CDR1 and CDR2 sequences are SNHLY and FYNNEI. Germline trimming cut 8 bases from V and 4 bases from J; bases unmatched to any gene: 5. In DNA, the CDR3 is TGTGCCAGCGCGGGACAGAGTTATAATTCACCCCTCCACTTT. This sequence encodes CASAGQSYNSPLHF.

This chain connects TRBV5-4 to TRBJ1-1; D unresolved. Germline V CDR1 and CDR2: SGHNT, YYREEE (reference sequence). V lost 0 bases, J lost 7 bases, and 4 bases lay in between. The CDR3 length is 11 residues. CDR3 loop: CASSLGVEAFF. The CDR3 DNA reads as TGTGCCAGCAGCTTGGGAGTTGAAGCTTTCTTT.

This chain joins TRBV2 and TRBJ2-7; D is unresolved. Germline CDR1 reads SNHLY; CDR2 reads FYNNEI. V was shortened by 8 bases and J by 6 bases, with 17 bases between the two germline ends. The CDR3 length is 13 residues. The CDR3 loop is CASLASSKSEQYF. The CDR3 DNA is TGTGCCAGCTTAGCTTCCTCGAAGTCCGAGCAGTACTTC.

The rearrangement uses TRBV7-3 and TRBJ2-2, with D unresolved. V shed 1 base and J shed 2 bases, with 8 bases lying between them. The V gene's germline CDR1 is SGHTA and CDR2 FQGTGA. There are 15 residues in the CDR3. The CDR3 DNA sequence: TGTGCCAGCAGCTTAAGCGCTGTAAACACCGGGGAGCTGTTTTTT. Its translation is CASSLSAVNTGELFF. The whole variable domain, remainder taken from reference TRBV7-3 and TRBJ2-2, is GAGVSQTPSNKVTEKGKYVELRCDPISGHTALYWYRQSLGQGPEFLIYFQGTGAADDSGLPNDRFFAVRPEGSVSTLKIQRTERGDSAVYLCASSLSAVNTGELFFGEGSRLTVL.

V usage is TRBV5-1 and J usage is TRBJ2-7; a weak D match, TRBD1 (6 bases). Trimming removed 4 bases at V and 2 bases at J, with 16 bases between. This CDR3 spans 15 amino acids. CDR1 and CDR2 from the germline V gene are SGHRS and YFSETQ. The CDR3 sequence is CASSQQGGATYEQYF. The DNA for the CDR3 is TGCGCCAGCAGCCAACAGGGTGGCGCAACCTACGAGCAGTACTTC. Based on the CDR3 plus reference TRBV5-1 and TRBJ2-7, the full variable domain is KAGVTQTPRYLIKTRGQQVTLSCSPISGHRSVSWYQQTPGQGLQFLFEYFSETQRNKGNFPGRFSGRQFSNSRSEMNVSTLELGDSALYLCASSQQGGATYEQYFGPGTRLTVT.

The CDR3 region is CASSQWSSYEQYF. CDR3 bases: TGTGCCAGCAGCCAATGGAGCTCCTACGAGCAGTACTTC. The genes are TRBV11-2 and TRBJ2-7; D is ambiguous. The CDR3 has 13 residues. Trimming shortened V by 5 bases and J by 0 bases, and 8 bases separated the two germline ends. Germline-derived CDR1 and CDR2 are SGHAT and FQNNGV.

This chain joins TRBV6-5 and TRBJ2-2; TRBD2 aligns across 10 bases. CDR3 length equals 14 residues. The V segment lost 7 bases and the J segment 7 bases; nucleotides outside the gene matches: 6. Germline V CDR1 and CDR2: MNHEY, SVGAGI. The CDR3 loop is CASTQREGGGELFF. The CDR3, as DNA: TGTGCCAGCACCCAGCGGGAGGGTGGCGGGGAGCTGTTTTTT.

V usage is TRBV28 and J usage is TRBJ2-7; no reliable D call. This CDR3 has 13 amino acids. Trimming removed 8 bases at V and 3 bases at J, with 14 bases between. CDR1 is MDHEN, CDR2 SYDVKM, per germline. The CDR3 region has the DNA TGTGCCAGCGTAAATCCGACACTCTACGAGCAGTACTTC. The encoded protein is CASVNPTLYEQYF.

The chain joins TRBV4-1 to TRBJ1-1, with TRBD1 identical over 10 bases. CDR1 is MGHRA, CDR2 YSYEKL, per germline. After removal of 1 base from V and 2 bases from J, the junction contained 4 bases not matched to a gene. CDR3 length equals 16 residues. DNA of the CDR3: TGCGCCAGCAGCCAAGCGTTGACAGGGGGCAACACTGAAGCTTTCTTT. Its translation is CASSQALTGGNTEAFF.

The gene calls are TRBV29-1 and TRBJ2-1, with 9 nucleotides matching TRBD2. This CDR3 has 15 amino acids. The V gene's germline CDR1 is SQVTM and CDR2 ANQGSEA. After removal of 2 bases from V and 3 bases from J, the junction contained 5 bases not matched to a gene. The CDR3 loop is CSVELPSGVYNEQFF. Written as DNA, the CDR3 is TGCAGCGTTGAACTACCTAGCGGGGTCTACAATGAGCAGTTCTTC.

The rearrangement links TRBV11-2 to TRBJ1-1; 9 nucleotides align to TRBD1. The CDR3 totals 14 residues. Trimming cost V 5 bases and J 5 bases; bases outside gene matches: 6. Germline loops: CDR1 SGHAT, CDR2 FQNNGV. In DNA, the CDR3 is TGTGCCAGCAGCCGCGACAGGGGGGAGACTGAAGCTTTCTTT. It yields the protein CASSRDRGETEAFF.

Here the CDR3 reads CASSRPGQNYEQYF. In nucleotides, the CDR3 is TGTGCCAGCAGCCGGCCGGGACAGAACTACGAGCAGTACTTC. V gene TRBV5-6 combines with J gene TRBJ2-7; 7 bases align to TRBD1. The CDR3 is made up of 14 amino acids. Trimming took 4 bases from V and 3 from J; bases not matched to a gene: 7. Looked up from germline, CDR1 is SGHDT and CDR2 is YYEEEE. Full variable domain (rest looked up from reference TRBV5-6 and TRBJ2-7): DAGVTQSPTHLIKTRGQQVTLRCSPKSGHDTVSWYQQALGQGPQFIFQYYEEEERQRGNFPDRFSGHQFPNYSSELNVNALLLGDSALYLCASSRPGQNYEQYFGPGTRLTVT.

This clone was recorded only once. V gene TRBV19 combines with J gene TRBJ1-5; D is perhaps TRBD1 (5 bases). V shed 5 bases and J shed 0 bases, with 20 bases lying between them. From germline, CDR1 is LNHDA and CDR2 SQIVND (reference sequence). The CDR3 consists of 18 residues. The DNA of the CDR3 is TGTGCCAGTAGTCTTAGGCAAGACAGTCTTTCTAGCAATCAGCCCCAGCATTTT. Its translation: CASSLRQDSLSSNQPQHF.